This T cell receptor beta chain was found in a study of T-cell reconstitution after alpha-beta-depleted transplantation in children. Study-level findings and limits: Expanded graft clones numbering several hundred reportedly gave rise to alpha-beta T cells about two months after transplant. Recipient T cells and thymic progenitors that survived gave rise to the high TCRbeta diversity observed at day 60 in some patients. Newly made T cells mostly supplied T-cell counts and diversity one year after transplant.

Researchers prepared the TCRbeta library using unique molecular identifiers, the study reports. TCRdb reprocessed the PCR reads via MiXCR and lists one record per CDR3 protein. The table has approximately 230,000 distinct CDR3 sequences, 20% to 30% seen once. This clonotype showed up just once. Its cognate antigen is unknown. Trimming cost V 0 bases and J 5 bases, with 8 bases left between them. Germline V lookup: CDR1 LNHNV, CDR2 YYDKDF (reference sequence). This CDR3 comprises 14 residues. Here the sequenced sample was PBMCs, mostly from graft donor cells, taken 360 days after TCRalphabeta/CD19-depleted stem cell transplant. The source is a female patient aged 2 to 10 who had a stem cell transplant for congenital amegakaryocytic thrombocytopenia, so the T cells may come from the graft donor. The rearrangement joins TRBV15 to TRBJ1-3, with unresolved D. The CDR3, as DNA: TGTGCCACCAGCAGAGAATCCGGCAGAAACACCATATATTTT. As protein: CATSRESGRNTIYF.